The T cell receptor beta chain under discussion was sequenced for a study of T cell responses to AZD1222 COVID-19 vaccine (dated by TCRdb to about 2021). At the level of the whole study: A total of under 250 trial participants underwent TCR sequencing, of whom 207 had received two doses of AZD1222 and around 25 had received two doses of the MenACWY control vaccine. Trial participants were enrolled by age into 18-55, 56-69 and 70-plus year subgroups, with about 150, 28 and 57 TCR-sequenced participants respectively. General study outcomes and caveats: Conclusions about previously exposed vaccinees are limited, since just five or six AZD1222 recipients were seropositive for SARS-CoV-2 at baseline. Vaccine-associated CD4 TCRs spanned the whole spike protein, with dominant responses in regions 160-218 and 743-854. Because no day 14 peak-response samples were available, repertoires were characterized only after the peak T cell response. Participants were mostly white British, with more females than males. The authors suggested clonal diversity may have been underestimated. Spike-specific TCR breadth and depth rose significantly after two AZD1222 doses compared with day 0 and with MenACWY recipients. Reportedly, close to half of the unique spike-specific TCRs recognized epitopes lying outside the regions that are mutated in the B.1.351 and B.1.1.7 variants. In the small 56-69-year group, the increase in depth fell short of significance, most likely because of low power.

For this chain, trimming is 5 bases at the V end and 2 bases at the J end, and the number of junction bases without a gene match is 6. Based on the germline V gene, the CDR1 and CDR2 sequences are MDHEN and SYDVKM. The CDR3 has 15 amino acids, counting the end cysteine and phenylalanine. The CDR3 DNA has 45 bases and is translated from base 1. Reading the label with the study, this specimen's time point is: about 28 days (+/-7) after the second vaccine dose. AZD1222 recipients with second doses at about 4 weeks or about 12 weeks were pooled, because spike-specific TCR depth and breadth did not differ between schedules. Vaccinee samples came from UK trials COV001 and COV002, including a single-blind randomized controlled phase 2/3 trial of AZD1222 (ChAdOx1 nCoV-19) in healthy adults. For TCRbeta chain sequencing, PBMC samples from trial participants were taken at day 0 and at day 28 after the second dose.

In regard to this clone: No cognate antigen has been identified for it. Base qualities are not at hand, and no much larger clone is one base apart.

The CDR3 regions of human TCRbeta chains were analyzed by immunosequencing. Turning to the authors' computational methods: TCRs in the repertoires were matched against a reference library of SARS-CoV-2-specific TCRs that had been generated with the MIRA antigen-specificity platform. Breadth meant the fraction of unique TCRs that were SARS-CoV-2-associated, whereas depth meant the fraction of total T cells that were SARS-CoV-2-associated. Using the MIRA data, every spike-specific TCR was mapped to the spike region that the TCR reacted to and assigned to either a CD4 or a CD8 class. Log10-transformed breadth and depth values were compared by one-way ANOVA with Sidak's multiple comparisons tests. Entries here come from immuneACCESS through TCRdb and include only in-frame sequences with V and J called. Some clones fail to appear in such tables; in the studies checked, an unresolved V gene covers under half of the shortfall, and the cause of the remainder is unknown. For V, J and clone size, that table is used; D and trimming come from the DNA. Within this sample are approximately 80,000 clones, with 75% to 95% of them counted one time only. Together, the top ten hold around 30% of the sample.

This material consisted of peripheral blood, taken 28 days after the second AZD1222 dose. The chain is encoded by TRBV28 joined to TRBJ2-5, and TRBD1 matches 9 of the central bases. This sequence originates from an adult who received the AZD1222 COVID-19 vaccine. The CDR3 reads as follows: CASSHRDRAQETQYF. The nucleotide sequence is given as TGTGCCAGCAGTCACCGGGACAGGGCTCAAGAGACCCAGTACTTC.